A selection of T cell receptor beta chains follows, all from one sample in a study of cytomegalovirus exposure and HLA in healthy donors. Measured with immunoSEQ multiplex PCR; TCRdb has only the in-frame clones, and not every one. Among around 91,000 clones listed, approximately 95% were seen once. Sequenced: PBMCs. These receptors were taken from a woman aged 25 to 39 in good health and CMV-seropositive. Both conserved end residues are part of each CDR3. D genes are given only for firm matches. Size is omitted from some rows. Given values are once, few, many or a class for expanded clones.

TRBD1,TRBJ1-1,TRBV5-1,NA,CASSWFRDRRTYTEAFF,TGCGCCAGCAGCTGGTTTCGGGACAGGCGAACTTACACTGAAGCTTTCTTT
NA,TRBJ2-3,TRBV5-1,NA,CASSLGRSADTQYF,TGCGCCAGCAGCTTGGGGAGGAGCGCAGATACGCAGTATTTT
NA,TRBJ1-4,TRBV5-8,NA,CAILGTDEKLFF,TGTGCCATCCTCGGAACAGATGAAAAACTGTTTTTT
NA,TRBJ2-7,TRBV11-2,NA,CASSLGVPPYEQYF,TGTGCCAGCAGCTTAGGAGTTCCACCCTACGAGCAGTACTTC
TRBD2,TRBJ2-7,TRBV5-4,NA,CASSFGTSGSYEQYF,TGTGCCAGCAGCTTTGGGACTAGCGGGAGTTACGAGCAGTACTTC
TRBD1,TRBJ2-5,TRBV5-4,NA,CASSPGQGPQETQYF,TGTGCCAGCAGCCCCGGACAGGGGCCTCAAGAGACCCAGTACTTC
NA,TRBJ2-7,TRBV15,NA,CATSIYAGAGSSYEQYF,TGTGCCACCAGCATTTATGCCGGCGCGGGGAGCTCCTACGAGCAGTACTTC
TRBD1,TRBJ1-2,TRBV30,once,CAWSRQGADGYTF,TGTGCCTGGAGTCGTCAGGGGGCGGATGGCTACACCTTC
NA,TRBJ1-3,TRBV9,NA,CASSPSSGNTIYF,TGTGCCAGCAGCCCGTCTAGCGGAAACACCATATATTTT
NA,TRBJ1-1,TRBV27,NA,CASIKGIRGNEAFF,TGTGCCAGCATAAAAGGGATCAGGGGTAATGAAGCTTTCTTT
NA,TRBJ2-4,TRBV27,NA,CASRRGTQGIQYF,TGTGCCAGCAGGCGGGGGACCCAGGGGATTCAGTACTTC
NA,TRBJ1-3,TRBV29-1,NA,CSVRHAAGGTIYF,TGCAGCGTCCGACATGCCGCTGGTGGCACCATATATTTT
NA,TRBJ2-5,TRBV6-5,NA,CASSYRGVGVQETQYF,TGTGCCAGCAGTTATCGAGGTGTAGGGGTCCAAGAGACCCAGTACTTC
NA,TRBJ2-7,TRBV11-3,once,CASSSRGQYEQYF,TGTGCCAGCAGCAGCCGGGGACAATACGAGCAGTACTTC
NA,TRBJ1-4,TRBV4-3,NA,CASSQDRRQALNEKLFF,TGCGCCAGCAGCCAAGATCGGAGACAGGCCTTAAATGAAAAACTGTTTTTT
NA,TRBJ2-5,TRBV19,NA,CASSIMGGTETQYF,TGTGCCAGTAGTATTATGGGCGGGACCGAGACCCAGTACTTC
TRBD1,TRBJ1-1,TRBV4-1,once,CASSQVLDRGRTEAFF,TGCGCCAGCAGCCAAGTGCTAGACAGGGGCAGGACTGAAGCTTTCTTT
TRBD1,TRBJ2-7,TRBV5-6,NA,CASSPTNRGHEQYF,TGTGCCAGCAGCCCAACTAACAGGGGACACGAGCAGTACTTC
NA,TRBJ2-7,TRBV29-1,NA,CSYRELGPYEQYF,TGCAGCTACAGGGAGCTGGGCCCTTACGAGCAGTACTTC
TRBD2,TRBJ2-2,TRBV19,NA,CASSISGLAGAPTGELFF,TGTGCCAGTAGTATATCGGGACTAGCGGGAGCTCCCACCGGGGAGCTGTTTTTT
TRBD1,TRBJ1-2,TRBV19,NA,CASTTGEQPIYGYTF,TGTGCCAGTACTACAGGGGAACAGCCAATCTATGGCTACACCTTC
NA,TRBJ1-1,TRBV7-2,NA,CASSPMAIPFF,TGTGCCAGCAGCCCCATGGCCATTCCTTTCTTT
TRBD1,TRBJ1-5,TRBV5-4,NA,CASSLGGQVNQPQHF,TGTGCCAGCAGCTTGGGTGGACAGGTAAATCAGCCCCAGCATTTT
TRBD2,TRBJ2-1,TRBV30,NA,CAWRRGLAGAGEQFF,TGTGCCTGGAGGAGAGGACTAGCGGGAGCGGGTGAGCAGTTCTTC
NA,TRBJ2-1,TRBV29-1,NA,CSVSRRRGQDNEQFF,TGCAGCGTTTCACGGCGGAGGGGCCAGGACAATGAGCAGTTCTTC
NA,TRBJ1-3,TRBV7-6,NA,CASSPPGSGFSGNTIYF,TGTGCCAGCAGCCCTCCCGGTTCGGGTTTTTCTGGAAACACCATATATTTT
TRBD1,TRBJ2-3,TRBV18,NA,CASSPSGGPQSTQYF,TGTGCCAGCTCACCTTCAGGGGGCCCTCAGAGTACGCAGTATTTT
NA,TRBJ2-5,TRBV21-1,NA,CASSSGPGETQYF,TGTGCCAGCAGCAGCGGACCAGGGGAGACCCAGTACTTC
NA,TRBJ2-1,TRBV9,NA,CASSVAGLGVNEQFF,TGTGCCAGCAGCGTAGCCGGGTTAGGTGTGAATGAGCAGTTCTTC